This T cell receptor beta chain was identified in a study of response to subunit inactivated influenza vaccine. General study results and limits: Each seasonal flu vaccination may recruit only limited new T cells, authors suggested.

Regarding this clonotype: Its target is unknown.

The CDR3 extends over 16 amino acids. Germline-derived CDR1 and CDR2 are WSHSY and SAAADI. V shed 6 bases, J shed 7 bases, and the junction held 10 bases outside the gene matches. From the RT-PCR reads, TCRdb called clonotypes with MiXCR, one entry per CDR3 protein. The table includes around 500,000 distinct CDR3 sequences, approximately 11% detected once. The sequencing here drew on PBMCs from blood, taken 40 to 50 days after vaccination. This rearrangement joins TRBV10-2 to TRBJ2-2; 11 bases line up with TRBD2. The sequence came from a man between 45 and 60 years old who received an inactivated influenza vaccine. CDR3 nucleotides: TGCGCCAGCAGGATTCTAGCGGGAGGCCGGGGCGGGGAGCTGTTTTTT. It specifies CASRILAGGRGGELFF.